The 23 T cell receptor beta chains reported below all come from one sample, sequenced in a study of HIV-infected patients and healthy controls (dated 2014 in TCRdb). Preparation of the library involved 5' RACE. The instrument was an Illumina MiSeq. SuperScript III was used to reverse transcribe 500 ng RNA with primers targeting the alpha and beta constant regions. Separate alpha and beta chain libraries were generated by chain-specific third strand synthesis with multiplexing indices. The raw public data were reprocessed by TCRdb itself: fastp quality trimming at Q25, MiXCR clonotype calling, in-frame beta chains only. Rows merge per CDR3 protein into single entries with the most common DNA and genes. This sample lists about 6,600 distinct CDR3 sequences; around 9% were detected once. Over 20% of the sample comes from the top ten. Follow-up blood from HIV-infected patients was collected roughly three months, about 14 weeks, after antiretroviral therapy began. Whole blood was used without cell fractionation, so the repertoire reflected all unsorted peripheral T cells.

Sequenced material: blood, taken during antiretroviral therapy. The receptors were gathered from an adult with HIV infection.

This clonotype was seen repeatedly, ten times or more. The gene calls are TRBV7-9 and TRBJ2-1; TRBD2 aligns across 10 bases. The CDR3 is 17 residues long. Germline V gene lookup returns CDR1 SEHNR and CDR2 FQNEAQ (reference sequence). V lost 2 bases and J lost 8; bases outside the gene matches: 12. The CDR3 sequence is CASSLLASGSGGDEQFF. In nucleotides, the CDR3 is TGTGCCAGCAGCTTATTGGCTAGCGGGAGCGGAGGCGATGAGCAGTTCTTC.

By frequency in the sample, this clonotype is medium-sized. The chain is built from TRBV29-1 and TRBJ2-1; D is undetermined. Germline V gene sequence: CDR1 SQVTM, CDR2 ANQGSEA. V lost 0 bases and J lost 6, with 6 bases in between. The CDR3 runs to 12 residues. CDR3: CSVEEAPNEQFF. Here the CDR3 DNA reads TGCAGCGTTGAAGAGGCCCCCAATGAGCAGTTCTTC.

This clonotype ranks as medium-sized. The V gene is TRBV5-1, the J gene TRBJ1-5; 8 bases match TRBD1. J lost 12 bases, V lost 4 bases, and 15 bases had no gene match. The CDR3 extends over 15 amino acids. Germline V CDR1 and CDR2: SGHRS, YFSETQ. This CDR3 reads CASSTGTGQERLQHF. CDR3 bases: TGCGCCAGCAGCACCGGGACAGGCCAGGAGCGGCTCCAGCATTTT. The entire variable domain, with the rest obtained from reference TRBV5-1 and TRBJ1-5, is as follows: KAGVTQTPRYLIKTRGQQVTLSCSPISGHRSVSWYQQTPGQGLQFLFEYFSETQRNKGNFPGRFSGRQFSNSRSEMNVSTLELGDSALYLCASSTGTGQERLQHFGDGTRLSIL.

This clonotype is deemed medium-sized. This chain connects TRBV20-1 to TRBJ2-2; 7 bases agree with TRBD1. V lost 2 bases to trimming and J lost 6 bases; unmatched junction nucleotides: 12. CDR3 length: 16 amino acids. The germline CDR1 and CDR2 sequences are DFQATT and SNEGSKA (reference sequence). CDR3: CSARRTGSQIAGELFF. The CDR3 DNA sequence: TGCAGTGCTAGACGGACAGGATCCCAAATCGCCGGGGAGCTGTTTTTT.

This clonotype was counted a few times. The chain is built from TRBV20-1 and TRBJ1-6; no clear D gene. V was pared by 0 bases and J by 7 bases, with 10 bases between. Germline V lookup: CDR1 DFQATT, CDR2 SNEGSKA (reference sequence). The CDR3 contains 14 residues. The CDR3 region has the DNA TGCAGTGCTAGAGATCCCCAAACGAATTCACCCCTCCACTTT. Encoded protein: CSARDPQTNSPLHF.

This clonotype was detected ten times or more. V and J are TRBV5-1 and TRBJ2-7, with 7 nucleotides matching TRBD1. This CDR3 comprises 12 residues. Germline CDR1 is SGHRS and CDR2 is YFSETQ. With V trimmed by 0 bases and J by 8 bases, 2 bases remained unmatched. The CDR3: CASSLEQGKQYF. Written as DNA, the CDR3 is TGCGCCAGCAGCTTGGAACAGGGGAAGCAGTACTTC.

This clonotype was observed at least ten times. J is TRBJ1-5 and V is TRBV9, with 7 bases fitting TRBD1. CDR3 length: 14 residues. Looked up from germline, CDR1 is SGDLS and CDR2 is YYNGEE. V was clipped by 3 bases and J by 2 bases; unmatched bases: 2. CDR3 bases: TGTGCCAGCAGCGCAGACAGGGGCAATCAGCCCCAGCATTTT. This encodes CASSADRGNQPQHF.

Here the CDR3 reads CASSFRSSGSNEKLFF. DNA of the CDR3: TGTGCCAGCAGCTTTCGGTCCTCTGGCTCTAATGAAAAACTGTTTTTT. V is TRBV7-2 and J is TRBJ1-4; D is unclear. The germline V gene encodes CDR1 SGHTA and CDR2 FQGNSA. The V end lost 3 bases, the J end lost 3 bases, and 14 bases lay between the germline ends. The CDR3 runs 16 residues. The full variable domain, with the rest looked up from reference TRBV7-2 and TRBJ1-4, is GAGVSQSPSNKVTEKGKDVELRCDPISGHTALYWYRQSLGQGLEFLIYFQGNSAPDKSGLPSDRFSAERTGGSVSTLTIQRTQQEDSAVYLCASSFRSSGSNEKLFFGSGTQLSVL.

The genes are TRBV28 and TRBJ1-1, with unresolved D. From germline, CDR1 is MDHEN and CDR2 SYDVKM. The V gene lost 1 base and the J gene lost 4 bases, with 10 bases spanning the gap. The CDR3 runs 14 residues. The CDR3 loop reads CASSLSVPGTEAFF. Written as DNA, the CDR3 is TGTGCCAGCAGTTTATCTGTCCCGGGCACTGAAGCTTTCTTT.

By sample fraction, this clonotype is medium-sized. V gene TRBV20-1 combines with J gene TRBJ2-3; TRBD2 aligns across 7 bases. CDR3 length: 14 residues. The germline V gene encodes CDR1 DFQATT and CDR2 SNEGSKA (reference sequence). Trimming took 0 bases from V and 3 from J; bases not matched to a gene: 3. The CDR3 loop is CSARDHGGTDTQYF. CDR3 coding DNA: TGCAGTGCTAGAGATCACGGGGGGACAGATACGCAGTATTTT.

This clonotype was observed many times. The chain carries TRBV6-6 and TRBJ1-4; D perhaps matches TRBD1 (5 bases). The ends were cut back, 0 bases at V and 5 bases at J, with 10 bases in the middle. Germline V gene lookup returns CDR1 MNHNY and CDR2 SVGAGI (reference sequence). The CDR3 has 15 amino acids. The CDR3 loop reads CASSYSTGVNEKLFF. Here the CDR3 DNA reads TGTGCCAGCAGTTACTCGACGGGGGTGAATGAAAAACTGTTTTTT.

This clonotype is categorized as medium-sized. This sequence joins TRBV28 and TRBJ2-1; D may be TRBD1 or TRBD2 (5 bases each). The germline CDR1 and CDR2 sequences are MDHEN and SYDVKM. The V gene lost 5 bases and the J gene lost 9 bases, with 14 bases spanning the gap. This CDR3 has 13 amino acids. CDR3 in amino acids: CASSRDERSEQFF. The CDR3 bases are TGTGCCAGCAGTCGGGACGAGAGGAGTGAGCAGTTCTTC.

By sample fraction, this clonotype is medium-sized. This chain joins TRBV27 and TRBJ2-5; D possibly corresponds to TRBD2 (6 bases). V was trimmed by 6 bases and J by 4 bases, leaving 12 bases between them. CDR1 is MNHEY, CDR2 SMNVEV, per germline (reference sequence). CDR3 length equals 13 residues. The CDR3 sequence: CASSSRGAETQYF. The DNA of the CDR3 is TGTGCCAGCAGCTCACGCGGGGCAGAGACCCAGTACTTC.

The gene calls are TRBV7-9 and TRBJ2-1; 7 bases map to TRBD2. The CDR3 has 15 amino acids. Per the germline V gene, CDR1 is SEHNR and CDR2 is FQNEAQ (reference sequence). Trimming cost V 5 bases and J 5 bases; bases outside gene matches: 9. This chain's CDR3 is CASSPREGNNNEQFF. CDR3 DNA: TGTGCCAGCAGCCCAAGGGAGGGCAACAACAATGAGCAGTTCTTC.

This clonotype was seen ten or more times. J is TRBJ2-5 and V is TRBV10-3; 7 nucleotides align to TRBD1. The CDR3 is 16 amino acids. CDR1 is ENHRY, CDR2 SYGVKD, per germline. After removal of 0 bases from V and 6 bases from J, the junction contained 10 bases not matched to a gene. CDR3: CAISESSDRVEKTQYF. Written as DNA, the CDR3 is TGTGCCATCAGTGAGTCGAGCGACAGGGTGGAAAAGACCCAGTACTTC.

This CDR3 is CASSWVAGGPVYNEQFF. CDR3 bases: TGTGCCAGCAGCTGGGTAGCGGGAGGGCCGGTTTACAATGAGCAGTTCTTC. The rearrangement joins TRBV7-3 to TRBJ2-1; 11 bases fit TRBD2. The CDR3 runs 17 residues. J lost 4 bases, V lost 4 bases, and 9 bases had no gene match. Germline CDR1 SGHTA, CDR2 FQGTGA. Supplemented by reference TRBV7-3 and TRBJ2-1, the full variable domain reads GAGVSQTPSNKVTEKGKYVELRCDPISGHTALYWYRQSLGQGPEFLIYFQGTGAADDSGLPNDRFFAVRPEGSVSTLKIQRTERGDSAVYLCASSWVAGGPVYNEQFFGPGTRLTVL.

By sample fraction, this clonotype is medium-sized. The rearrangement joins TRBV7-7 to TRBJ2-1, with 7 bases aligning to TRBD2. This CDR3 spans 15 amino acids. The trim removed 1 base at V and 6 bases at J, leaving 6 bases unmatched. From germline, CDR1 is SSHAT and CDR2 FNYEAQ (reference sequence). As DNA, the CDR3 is TGTGCCAGCAGCTTAGGGACTAGGGGCACCAATGAGCAGTTCTTC. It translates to CASSLGTRGTNEQFF.

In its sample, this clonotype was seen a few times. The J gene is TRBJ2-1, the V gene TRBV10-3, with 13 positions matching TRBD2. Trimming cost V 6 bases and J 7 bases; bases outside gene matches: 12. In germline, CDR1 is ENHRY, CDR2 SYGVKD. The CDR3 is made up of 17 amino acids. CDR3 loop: CAISASTSGRDPNEQFF. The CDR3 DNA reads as TGTGCCATCAGCGCAAGTACTAGCGGGAGGGACCCTAATGAGCAGTTCTTC.

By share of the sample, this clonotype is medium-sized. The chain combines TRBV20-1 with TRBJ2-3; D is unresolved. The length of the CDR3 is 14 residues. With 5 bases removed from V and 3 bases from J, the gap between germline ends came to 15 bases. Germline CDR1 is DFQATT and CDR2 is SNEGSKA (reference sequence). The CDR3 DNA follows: TGCAGTGCTGCTTTTATTGGGCGAACAGATACGCAGTATTTT. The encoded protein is CSAAFIGRTDTQYF.

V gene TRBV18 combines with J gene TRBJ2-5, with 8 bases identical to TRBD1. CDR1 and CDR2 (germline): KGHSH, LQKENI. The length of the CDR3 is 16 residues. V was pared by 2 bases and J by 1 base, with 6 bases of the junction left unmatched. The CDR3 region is CASSPGGTGVQETQYF. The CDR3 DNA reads TGTGCCAGCTCACCAGGCGGGACAGGCGTCCAAGAGACCCAGTACTTC.

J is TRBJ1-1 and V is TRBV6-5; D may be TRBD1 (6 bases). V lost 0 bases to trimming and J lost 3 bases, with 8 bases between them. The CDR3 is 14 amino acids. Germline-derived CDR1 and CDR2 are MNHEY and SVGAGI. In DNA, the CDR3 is TGTGCCAGCAGTTACTCGGGGGCGTACACTGAAGCTTTCTTT. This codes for CASSYSGAYTEAFF.

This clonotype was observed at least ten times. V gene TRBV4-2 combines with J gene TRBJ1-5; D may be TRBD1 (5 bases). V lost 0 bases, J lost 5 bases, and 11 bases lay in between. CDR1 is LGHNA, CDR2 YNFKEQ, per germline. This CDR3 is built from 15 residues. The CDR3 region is CASSQDRQGHQPQHF. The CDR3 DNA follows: TGTGCCAGCAGCCAAGATAGGCAGGGTCATCAGCCCCAGCATTTT.

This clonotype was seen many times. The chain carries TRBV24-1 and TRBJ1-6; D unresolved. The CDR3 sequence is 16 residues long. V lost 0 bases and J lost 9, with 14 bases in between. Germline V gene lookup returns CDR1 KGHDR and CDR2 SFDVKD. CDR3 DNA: TGTGCCACCAGTGATTTGCAGATGGACTCCATTTCACCCCTCCACTTT. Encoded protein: CATSDLQMDSISPLHF.